Following are 31 T cell receptor beta chains from one sample sequenced in a study of beta chain features in type 1 diabetes. Study-level findings and limits: The study found moderately but significantly shorter TCRB CDR3s in all four CD4+ subsets of Type 1 diabetes patients.

No antigen is known for these receptors. cDNA synthesis used the whole RNA isolate, giving expressed TCRB sequences. The table came from immunoSEQ multiplex PCR; TCRdb's copy has only in-frame clones and leaves some out. The sample lists hundreds of thousands of clones, over 10% occurring once. The sequenced material came from naive CD4+ T cells from blood. All receptors derive from a man between 18 and 35 years old with type 1 diabetes.

This chain joins TRBV7-2 and TRBJ2-3; D gene ambiguous. Germline CDR1 reads SGHTA; CDR2 reads FQGNSA. Trimming took off 1 base at V and 2 bases at J, with 10 bases between the two ends. The CDR3 covers 15 residues. CDR3 sequence: CASSLGYLTTDTQYF. CDR3 in DNA: TGTGCCAGCAGCTTAGGGTACTTAACCACAGATACGCAGTATTTT.

The chain combines TRBV2 with TRBJ1-2, with a possible D match to TRBD1 (6 bases). Germline lookup yields CDR1 SNHLY and CDR2 FYNNEI. V was shortened by 8 bases and J by 0 bases, with 13 bases between the two germline ends. The CDR3 has 14 amino acids. This CDR3 is CASGGTTTNYGYTF. CDR3 bases: TGTGCCAGCGGAGGGACAACTACTAACTATGGCTACACCTTC.

This clone was seen a few times. Other DNA sequences in the same sample also yield this CDR3. V is TRBV5-6 and J is TRBJ2-7; D is possibly TRBD2 (6 bases). V was clipped by 2 bases and J by 0 bases, with 9 bases between them. Germline V gene data show CDR1 as SGHDT and CDR2 as YYEEEE. There are 14 residues in the CDR3. This CDR3 is CASSFAGGSYEQYF. CDR3 nucleotide sequence: TGTGCCAGCAGCTTCGCCGGGGGCTCCTACGAGCAGTACTTC.

This clone was detected a few times. This CDR3 reads CASSLGGGTGELFF. The CDR3 DNA follows: TGTGCCAGCAGCTTAGGTGGGGGCACCGGGGAGCTGTTTTTT. The rearrangement joins TRBV7-6 to TRBJ2-2; D is tentatively TRBD1 or TRBD2 (5 bases each). Germline V lookup: CDR1 SGHVS, CDR2 FNYEAQ. CDR3 length: 14 amino acids. V lost 1 base and J lost 4, with 7 bases in between.

This clone was counted between two and nine times. For the CDR3, the DNA is TGCAGTTCAGAGTCAGGGGGCGTGCAGTACTTC. This codes for CSSESGGVQYF. The V and J genes are TRBV20-1 and TRBJ2-7; 8 bases map to TRBD1. This CDR3 contains 11 residues. Trimming removed 8 bases from V and 9 bases from J; junction bases left unmatched: 9. From germline, CDR1 is DFQATT and CDR2 SNEGSKA (reference sequence).

The table lists this clone with a few counts. V usage is TRBV30 and J usage is TRBJ2-7; D is perhaps TRBD1 (6 bases). The CDR3 is made up of 13 amino acids. Per the germline V gene, CDR1 is GTSNPN and CDR2 is SVGIG (reference sequence). V lost 2 bases and J 12 bases, leaving 20 bases between the germline ends. CDR3 in amino acids: CAWSPGQFLELYF. CDR3 nucleotide sequence: TGTGCCTGGAGTCCTGGACAGTTCTTAGAATTGTACTTC.

This clone was observed a handful of times. J is TRBJ1-1 and V is TRBV18; D is unclear. Looked up from germline, CDR1 is KGHSH and CDR2 is LQKENI. Trimming left V 1 base short and J 1 base short, with 4 bases between. The CDR3 loop spans 13 amino acids. CDR3 amino acids: CASSPQANTEAFF. The DNA for the CDR3 is TGTGCCAGCTCACCACAGGCGAACACTGAAGCTTTCTTT.

V and J are TRBV28 and TRBJ2-1, with 7 bases aligning to TRBD2. Per the germline V gene, CDR1 is MDHEN and CDR2 is SYDVKM. CDR3 length: 16 amino acids. With V trimmed by 8 bases and J by 3 bases, 13 bases remained unmatched. In DNA form, the CDR3 reads TGTGCCAGCGTTGGCCCGGCGGGGGACTACTACAATGAGCAGTTCTTC. Protein: CASVGPAGDYYNEQFF.

In its sample, this clone was seen a few times. The V call is TRBV27, the J call TRBJ1-2; 9 positions agree with TRBD1. The CDR3 has 15 amino acids. Trimming cost V 1 base and J 2 bases; bases outside gene matches: 2. Germline CDR1 reads MNHEY; CDR2 reads SMNVEV (reference sequence). The CDR3 sequence is CASSLWGQGNYGYTF. CDR3 DNA: TGTGCCAGCAGTTTATGGGGACAGGGAAACTATGGCTACACCTTC.

The chain joins TRBV6-1 to TRBJ2-3; D could derive from TRBD1 or TRBD2 (5 bases each). CDR3 length: 12 amino acids. V dropped 8 bases and J dropped 5 bases, with 11 bases sitting between them. Germline CDR1 MNHNS, CDR2 SASEGT. The CDR3 nucleotides are TGTGCCAGCGCCCGAGGGGAAGATACGCAGTATTTT. As protein: CASARGEDTQYF.

The rearrangement links TRBV27 to TRBJ1-2; unclear D gene. The CDR3 has 16 amino acids. Germline V gene lookup returns CDR1 MNHEY and CDR2 SMNVEV (reference sequence). V shed 2 bases and J shed 4 bases, with 17 bases lying between them. CDR3 DNA sequence: TGTGCCAGCAGTTTAGCCGGAGGACCCGTCCTCTATGGCTACACCTTC. Its protein is CASSLAGGPVLYGYTF.

The chain has TRBV5-1 and TRBJ2-7; D ambiguous. CDR3 length: 12 amino acids. CDR1 is SGHRS, CDR2 YFSETQ, per germline. V lost 0 bases to trimming and J lost 7 bases, with 8 bases between them. The CDR3 DNA follows: TGCGCCAGCAGCTTGGATCCGCTGGAGCAGTACTTC. Translation: CASSLDPLEQYF.

The table lists this clone with a few counts. V and J are TRBV28 and TRBJ2-7, with TRBD1 matching 10 bases. The germline V gene has CDR1 MDHEN and CDR2 SYDVKM. The CDR3 is 14 residues long. Unmatched junction bases numbered 5, after V lost 7 bases and J lost 2 bases. CDR3 sequence reads: CASTPGQGTYEQYF. The CDR3 DNA reads as TGTGCCAGCACCCCGGGACAGGGGACCTACGAGCAGTACTTC. The full variable domain, its missing parts supplied by reference TRBV28 and TRBJ2-7, is DVKVTQSSRYLVKRTGEKVFLECVQDMDHENMFWYRQDPGLGLRLIYFSYDVKMKEKGDIPEGYSVSREKKERFSLILESASTNQTSMYLCASTPGQGTYEQYFGPGTRLTVT.

This clone has a handful of counts. V usage is TRBV19 and J usage is TRBJ1-2; TRBD1 is a possible D gene (5 bases). Trimming took 1 base from V and 3 from J, leaving 9 bases between them. This CDR3 comprises 14 residues. Germline V lookup: CDR1 LNHDA, CDR2 SQIVND (reference sequence). The CDR3 DNA reads as TGTGCCAGTAGTATAGCGGTGGGGGACTATGGCTACACCTTC. Its protein is CASSIAVGDYGYTF. The full variable domain, in which reference TRBV19 and TRBJ1-2 provide the parts outside the CDR3, is DGGITQSPKYLFRKEGQNVTLSCEQNLNHDAMYWYRQDPGQGLRLIYYSQIVNDFQKGDIAEGYSVSREKKESFPLTVTSAQKNPTAFYLCASSIAVGDYGYTFGSGTRLTVV.

The table lists this clone with a few counts. The chain joins TRBV7-6 to TRBJ2-1, with D possibly matching TRBD2 (5 bases). V was shortened by 5 bases and J by 10 bases, with 18 bases between the two germline ends. There are 14 residues in the CDR3. Germline CDR1 is SGHVS and CDR2 is FNYEAQ. CDR3 nucleotides: TGTGCCAGCAGCGATCTGCAGGTCGCGGGCGAGCAGTTCTTC. It is translated as CASSDLQVAGEQFF.

The DNA of the CDR3 is TGTGCCAGCAGTTCCCCTCCAGACACAGGGGGCTTTGCCAATGAGCAGTTCTTC. Protein product: CASSSPPDTGGFANEQFF. This chain connects TRBV27 to TRBJ2-1, with 9 bases aligning to TRBD1. V shed 4 bases and J 6 bases; nucleotides not matched to a gene: 16. The germline CDR1 and CDR2 sequences are MNHEY and SMNVEV (reference sequence). The CDR3 consists of 18 residues.

The J gene is TRBJ2-5, the V gene TRBV2; the D gene is possibly TRBD1 (5 bases). Trimming pared 4 bases from V and 1 base from J, leaving 10 bases between. Germline assignment: CDR1 SNHLY and CDR2 FYNNEI. The CDR3 spans 14 residues. CDR3 sequence (DNA): TGTGCCAGCAGTGGGCAGGGATTCCAAGAGACCCAGTACTTC. It is translated as CASSGQGFQETQYF.

The genes are TRBV6-5 and TRBJ2-4, with TRBD1 matching over 7 bases. Germline lookup yields CDR1 MNHEY and CDR2 SVGAGI. There are 14 residues in the CDR3. J was trimmed by 5 bases and V by 5 bases; bases with no gene match: 6. DNA for the CDR3: TGTGCCAGCAGTATAAGACAGGGCCAAAACATTCAGTACTTC. Protein product: CASSIRQGQNIQYF.

This clone occurred a few times. V and J are TRBV5-1 and TRBJ2-1; 7 bases are a match to TRBD1. Looked up from germline, CDR1 is SGHRS and CDR2 is YFSETQ. After removal of 4 bases from V and 3 bases from J, the junction contained 4 bases not matched to a gene. This CDR3 contains 14 residues. CDR3 region: CASSAGDSYNEQFF. CDR3 nucleotide sequence: TGCGCCAGCAGCGCTGGGGACAGCTACAATGAGCAGTTCTTC.

This clone was seen a handful of times. The CDR3 DNA sequence: TGCAGTGGAAGGTTTGGGGACGGCTACACCTTC. It specifies CSGRFGDGYTF. This rearrangement joins TRBV20-1 to TRBJ1-2; the D gene is possibly TRBD1 (5 bases). V lost 7 bases, J lost 8 bases, and 14 bases lay in between. The length of the CDR3 is 11 residues. CDR1 and CDR2 from the germline V gene are DFQATT and SNEGSKA (reference sequence).

This clone was counted between two and nine times. The V call is TRBV30, the J call TRBJ1-1, with 8 bases fitting TRBD1. The CDR3 extends over 13 amino acids. Germline values: CDR1 GTSNPN, CDR2 SVGIG (reference sequence). V was clipped by 4 bases and J by 1 base; unmatched bases: 2. Here the CDR3 DNA reads TGTGCCTGGATGGGACAGGCGAACACTGAAGCTTTCTTT. As protein: CAWMGQANTEAFF.

The sample holds a few counts of this clone. V gene TRBV25-1 combines with J gene TRBJ2-1; D unclear. The germline V gene has CDR1 MGHDK and CDR2 SYGVNS. This CDR3 comprises 15 residues. Trimming left V 3 bases short and J 5 bases short, with 14 bases between. As DNA, the CDR3 is TGTGCCAGCAGTGACTCTGGACGGATACACAATGAGCAGTTCTTC. It is translated as CASSDSGRIHNEQFF.

The chain uses TRBV27 and TRBJ1-2; TRBD1 aligns across 9 bases. The CDR3 extends over 17 amino acids. Trimming cost V 3 bases and J 6 bases; bases outside gene matches: 14. Germline V CDR1 and CDR2: MNHEY, SMNVEV (reference sequence). Here the CDR3 DNA reads TGTGCCAGCAGTTTTTCGGGGACGCGGGACAGGGTGCATGGCTACACCTTC. Translating it yields CASSFSGTRDRVHGYTF.

The chain employs TRBV9 and TRBJ2-3; D call uncertain. V shed 0 bases and J shed 2 bases, with 10 bases lying between them. Germline CDR1 and CDR2: SGDLS and YYNGEE. The CDR3 length is 15 residues. The CDR3 DNA sequence: TGTGCCAGCAGCGTAGGGAAACTAAACACAGATACGCAGTATTTT. Protein: CASSVGKLNTDTQYF.

The chain employs TRBV11-3 and TRBJ1-2; 8 bases line up with TRBD1. The CDR3 is 14 residues long. V trimming: 5 bases; J trimming: 4 bases; junction bases outside the gene matches: 6. Germline V gene data show CDR1 as SGHNT and CDR2 as YENEEA. CDR3 region: CASSGSTGVYGYTF. The CDR3 DNA follows: TGTGCCAGCAGCGGATCGACAGGGGTCTATGGCTACACCTTC.

The chain links TRBV29-1 to TRBJ1-3; D possibly corresponds to TRBD1 (5 bases). The V gene lost 6 bases and the J gene lost 6 bases, with 15 bases spanning the gap. The germline gives CDR1 SQVTM, CDR2 ANQGSEA. The CDR3 length is 13 residues. The CDR3: CSVVRGAENTIYF. CDR3 sequence (DNA): TGCAGCGTCGTGCGAGGGGCGGAAAACACCATATATTTT.

As for this clone: The sample has other DNA sequences that encode this CDR3 too. J is TRBJ2-5 and V is TRBV7-8; D gene uncertain. CDR1 and CDR2 (germline): SGHVS, FQNEAQ. The V and J ends lost 1 base and 1 base respectively, with 7 bases between them. The CDR3 totals 14 residues. CDR3 nucleotides: TGTGCCAGCAGCTTAGGATCGGTCCAAGAGACCCAGTACTTC. Protein: CASSLGSVQETQYF.

This clone was counted between two and nine times. This chain uses TRBV30 with TRBJ1-1; a possible D gene is TRBD1 (5 bases). Germline-derived CDR1 and CDR2 are GTSNPN and SVGIG (reference sequence). The CDR3 runs to 15 residues. Trimming removed 0 bases from V and 5 bases from J, with 16 bases in between. CDR3 protein: CAWSVIPRARTEAFF. In nucleotides, the CDR3 is TGTGCCTGGAGTGTAATCCCCAGGGCGAGGACTGAAGCTTTCTTT.

The V and J genes are TRBV30 and TRBJ1-1, with 8 bases lining up with TRBD1. Germline V gives CDR1 GTSNPN, CDR2 SVGIG (reference sequence). The ends lost 3 bases at V and 1 base at J; junction bases unmatched: 1. The CDR3 has 13 amino acids. The CDR3 is CAWRGQENTEAFF. In DNA, the CDR3 is TGTGCCTGGAGGGGACAGGAGAACACTGAAGCTTTCTTT.

Worth noting for this clone: A junction boundary mismatches the germline segment, possibly from a read error. The chain uses TRBV30 and TRBJ2-1; TRBD1 might be the D (5 bases). Germline V lookup: CDR1 GTSNPN, CDR2 SVGIG (reference sequence). The CDR3 contains 15 residues. CDR3 amino acids: CAWSVLGRSGNGQFF. CDR3 DNA sequence: TGTGCCTGGAGTGTATTGGGGCGCTCCGGAAATGGGCAGTTCTTC.

This clone has just a few counts. The rearrangement joins TRBV7-2 to TRBJ2-5, with no clear D. Trimming took off 0 bases at V and 2 bases at J, with 10 bases between the two ends. Germline CDR1 is SGHTA and CDR2 is FQGNSA. The CDR3 totals 15 residues. The CDR3: CASSLAAGIQETQYF. The CDR3 DNA reads as TGTGCCAGCAGCTTAGCTGCTGGGATACAAGAGACCCAGTACTTC.